This record looks at one T cell receptor beta chain sequence and its context. The target of this receptor is not known. Base qualities are not recorded, but no much larger clone differs from it by a single base. This entry belongs to a study of cytomegalovirus exposure and HLA in healthy donors (dated by TCRdb to about 2017). In the study overall: In an earlier analysis of 587 of the donors, approximately 260 Gb of sequence data and 120 million or so unique TCR beta sequences from 180 million or so T cells were reported. In an earlier analysis of a few hundred of the donors, high-throughput TCR beta sequencing was used to judge whether each TCR beta V gene segment behaved as functional or pseudogenic. Both class I and class II loci were covered by HLA typing, at four-digit resolution. A later analysis re-analyzed previously published TCR beta repertoires from about 730 donors and added high-resolution HLA genotyping to study TCR occurrence patterns. Across around 400 genotyped donors of the cohort, an average of about 220,000 unique TCR beta nucleotide sequences per donor were sequenced, and around 20% of those sequences were non-productive. An early release covering roughly 580 HLA-typed donors comprised roughly 300 gigabases of sequencing data and tens of millions of unique TCR sequences. In the later analysis, no new phenotypic data were used to find candidate immune exposures; instead, reliance was placed on TCR beta sequences and their occurrence across donors. Donor age, sex, ethnicity and CMV serostatus were compiled together with the repertoire data. A later genetic analysis took genome-wide SNP genotypes for 398 of the 666 donors and used that subset as a discovery cohort. Of the roughly 400 genotyped donors, about 80% fell in the genetic ancestry cluster associated with self-reported Caucasian donors. Typing coverage differed by locus: A, B, C, DRB1 and DQB1 were typed in roughly 620-630 donors, DQA1 in roughly 510, DPA1 in some 610, and DPB1 in around 440. The aim of the study was to test whether cataloging public T cell receptors could identify signatures of past pathogen exposure. Five DR-DQ haplotypes were handled as single units for association and clustering because linkage in the cohort was strong. The study combined high-throughput TCR immunosequencing, statistical association of individual TCRs with disease status, and machine learning to predict cytomegalovirus infection status. In addition to the first cohort of 650 to 750 subjects, a separate validation cohort of approximately 130 different subjects was used. The study profiled the T cell repertoires of about 640 subjects by immunosequencing and related them to cytomegalovirus serostatus. All discovery cohort repertoires had been generated on a single sequencing platform. What the study reported, not specific to this receptor: Specific HLA alleles were associated with 15,000 to 20,000 TCR beta sequences at a false discovery rate of 0.05 in a later analysis. The study listed around 160 TCR beta chains as associated with cytomegalovirus. In an earlier analysis of 587 of the donors, most TCR beta V segments appeared in productive rearrangements about 87% or about 30% of the time, broadly matching IMGT annotations. An association between a missense DCLRE1C variant and V-gene and J-gene trimming of TCR beta chains was found in a later genetic analysis and replicated in an independent cohort. A further reported finding was that TCR beta sequences accurately predicted the HLA-A and HLA-B alleles for most subjects in the first cohort. For the cohort, immune exposure information was limited to CMV serostatus. According to the authors, the approach could potentially be generalized to other disease states and immunological phenotypes. According to a later analysis, TCR association rates differed among HLA loci, with DRB1 alleles showing the most associated TCRs and HLA-C alleles showing the fewest. Linkage disequilibrium might explain the correlated functional status among segregating V segments, but an unknown experimental factor could not be ruled out. Cytomegalovirus status was reported to be diagnosed by the classifier with high specificity and sensitivity in both the original and validation cohorts. Because counts were too low, fewer than 20 rarely observed V segments, including chromosome 9 orphons, were excluded from the earlier analysis of some 540 of the donors. In this cohort, only TCR beta chains were sequenced, and detectable features were limited by the absence of alpha or paired-chain data. The presence/absence analyses assumed that sequencing depth was roughly uniform across donors, and that assumption may not be true. The sequencing pipeline was judged likely to have produced a cluster of highly shared sequence variants as a technical artifact. Assigning TCR associations to individual alleles was difficult when HLA alleles, especially DR and DQ, strongly co-occurred. A later genetic analysis reported fewer N-insertions in productive TCRs among donors in an Asian-associated ancestry cluster than the roughly 720-donor mean. According to a later analysis, parvovirus B19, influenza, CMV and Epstein-Barr virus appeared linked to several top co-occurrence clusters. Some IMGT-functional V segments, including TRBV6-2 and TRBV6-3, could not be distinguished by the 87-base-pair reads and were therefore excluded. Most TCR sequences were seen in very few donors, while some public TCRs were found in many individuals. Because HLA typing was unavailable for some donors at each locus, only the typed subset was used in association tests. According to a later analysis, most CMV-associated TCR beta chains appeared to be HLA-restricted, and the HLA associations seemed to be driven largely by CMV exposure. In a later analysis, HLA-associated TCR beta chains were found to be more clonally expanded and to have lower generation probabilities than equally common non-associated chains. A few of the identified cytomegalovirus-associated TCR beta chains were confirmed in vitro to be specific for cytomegalovirus antigens.

In total, roughly 670 healthy bone marrow donors made up the cohort. At the time of sampling, every cohort member was nominally healthy, though immune exposures that went unrecorded were likely present. The donor tested CMV seronegative, placing the donor among the approximately 360 seronegative members of the cohort. Each donor provided a peripheral blood sample, and peripheral blood mononuclear cells were used for TCR beta sequencing. The Qiagen DNeasy Blood Extraction Kit was used to extract genomic DNA from the blood cell samples. The CDR3 goes from the cysteine to the phenylalanine over 14 residues. Only the CDR3 part of the read is kept: 42 bases, read in frame from the first base. Looking up the germline V gene yields CDR1 SGHDT and CDR2 YYEEEE. Unmatched junction bases come to 5, with V trimmed by 4 bases and J by 7 bases. Libraries were constructed by the immunoSEQ multiplex PCR assay. A mixture of 60 forward primers for TCR Vbeta segments and 13 reverse primers for TCR Jbeta segments was used in the multiplex PCR. Amplification of the CDR3 region of rearranged TCR beta genes was performed with a multiplex PCR assay on genomic DNA. Amplified TCR beta libraries were sequenced as 87-base-pair reads on the Illumina HiSeq System. As for the original processing: Across the 500 to 700 repertoires, a later analysis counted around 80 million unique TCR beta chains, 9.5 million to 12 million of which were shared by at least two donors. Raw reads were error-corrected and collapsed into unique sequences with a nearest-neighbor algorithm that merged closely related sequences to remove PCR and sequencing errors. Alignment of CDR3 sequences to IMGT reference sequences was used to assign V, D and J gene segments. For a sequence to be retained, a match of at least six nucleotides to both a V gene segment and a J gene segment was required. A rearrangement was called productive if the CDR3 had no stop codons and remained in frame with V and J, and every other rearrangement was called non-productive. Following IMGT convention, CDR3 was defined as the stretch from the second conserved V-encoded cysteine to the conserved J-encoded phenylalanine. The earlier analysis of 500 to 650 of the donors excluded any sequence lacking an unambiguous match to a single V gene segment. An earlier analysis of fewer than 750 of the donors classified V segments as functional when productive rearrangements were above 56.7% and as segregating when the standard deviation between donors was above 5%. A statistical classification framework was developed to diagnose cytomegalovirus status using the catalog of TCR beta chain sequences. In a later analysis, V and J genes were assigned by comparing TCR nucleotide sequences against IMGT/GENE-DB human TR gene sequences. In a later analysis, CDR3 sequences and most-parsimonious VDJ recombination scenarios were assigned using the TCRdist pipeline. In a later analysis, each TCR beta chain was defined by its CDR3 amino acid sequence together with its V-gene family, and reads without a unique V-gene family were excluded. To address suspected cross-contamination and a sequencing artifact, a later analysis removed approximately 600 highly shared, low-generation-probability nucleotide sequences. In a later analysis, a clonal expansion index for each public chain was calculated from normalized within-repertoire ranks of inferred template counts. A later analysis computed generation probabilities with a VDJ recombination model fitted to out-of-frame rearrangements, and checked the results against IGoR. Hypergeometric tests were used in a later analysis to score TCR-TCR, TCR-HLA and TCR-CMV co-occurrence, with a repertoire-size bias correction applied to the TCR pairs. False discovery rates were estimated in a later analysis by permuting HLA or CMV assignments 20 times. In a later analysis, co-occurring TCRs were grouped using DBSCAN, and TCRdist sequence similarity was added for clustering within HLA-allele-positive subsets. Co-occurrence clustering excluded repertoires with fewer than 30,000 or more than 120,000 public chains, plus five with anomalous nucleotide sharing. This is the immuneACCESS table as TCRdb keeps it, with only in-frame sequences that have V and J called. A part of the clones is gone; compared with another copy, unresolved V genes explain less than half, and the rest is unexplained. That table supplies the V and J calls and clone size; D and trimming were determined from the DNA. In this sample the table shows around 220,000 clones, roughly 83% of which occur a single time. Of the sample, 1.1% to 1.5% is held by the ten largest clones.

Recombination connected TRBV5-6 to TRBJ1-4; TRBD1 lines up with 9 middle nucleotides. This receptor was identified in a girl aged 5 to 17 in good health and CMV-seronegative. Sequences were obtained from PBMCs. This receptor carries the CDR3 CASSLGTGFEKLFF. At the DNA level, the sequence is TGTGCCAGCAGCCTCGGGACAGGGTTTGAAAAACTGTTTTTT.